One and the same sample provided the 25 T cell receptor beta chains below, sequenced in a study of shared clonotypes between healthy human individuals. TCRdb's table, derived via immunoSEQ multiplex PCR, lists solely in-frame clones and lacks some. The table has roughly 490,000 clones, roughly four fifths seen once. Sequenced: PBMCs. All receptors derive from a woman in her 40s in good health. Some clones in this sample may be carry-over from other donors' samples.

This clone is a singleton in its sample. V gene TRBV6-5 combines with J gene TRBJ2-7; TRBD1 might be the D (6 bases). The length of the CDR3 is 14 residues. The ends were cut back, 6 bases at V and 0 bases at J, with 12 bases in the middle. CDR1 and CDR2 from the germline V gene are MNHEY and SVGAGI. The CDR3 DNA follows: TGTGCCAGCAGGGCCCCAGGGGTCTCCTACGAGCAGTACTTC. This gives the protein CASRAPGVSYEQYF.

This clone was counted a few times. This chain uses TRBV25-1 with TRBJ2-7; maybe TRBD1 (6 bases). CDR3 length: 14 residues. Trimming cost V 4 bases and J 2 bases, with 12 bases left between them. Germline V gene data show CDR1 as MGHDK and CDR2 as SYGVNS. CDR3 loop: CASSAAGAPYEQYF. As DNA, the CDR3 is TGTGCCAGCAGTGCCGCAGGGGCACCCTACGAGCAGTACTTC.

The chain couples TRBV7-2 to TRBJ2-5; D not resolved. Germline V gene data show CDR1 as SGHTA and CDR2 as FQGNSA. There are 15 residues in the CDR3. Trimming pared 8 bases from V and 0 bases from J, leaving 16 bases between. This CDR3 is CASSWSTEYQETQYF. The CDR3 nucleotides are TGTGCCAGCTCCTGGAGCACTGAGTACCAAGAGACCCAGTACTTC.

V and J are TRBV15 and TRBJ2-7, with TRBD1 matching 9 bases. Trimming removed 0 bases from V and 5 bases from J; junction bases left unmatched: 5. The CDR3 length is 15 residues. The germline CDR1 and CDR2 sequences are LNHNV and YYDKDF (reference sequence). The CDR3 protein is CATSRDTGGRDEQYF. The CDR3 nucleotides are TGTGCCACCAGCAGAGATACAGGGGGCAGGGACGAGCAGTACTTC.

The chain has TRBV18 and TRBJ1-4, with D uncertain. The V end lost 1 base, the J end lost 5 bases, and 8 bases lay between the germline ends. Germline values: CDR1 KGHSH, CDR2 LQKENI. This CDR3 is 14 amino acids long. CDR3 DNA sequence: TGTGCCAGCTCACCACGGGAAGGAAATGAAAAACTGTTTTTT. This encodes CASSPREGNEKLFF.

The CDR3 spells CAWSTGWVTEAFF. In nucleotides, the CDR3 is TGTGCCTGGAGTACAGGGTGGGTCACTGAAGCTTTCTTT. The rearrangement uses TRBV30 and TRBJ1-1, with D possibly matching TRBD1 (6 bases). CDR1 is GTSNPN, CDR2 SVGIG, per germline (reference sequence). CDR3 size: 13 residues. Between the trimmed V and J ends, which lost 2 bases and 4 bases, there was a span of 11 bases.

This clone was observed a single time. V and J are TRBV6-6 and TRBJ1-3, with unresolved D. The CDR3 spans 14 residues. Germline-derived CDR1 and CDR2 are MNHNY and SVGAGI (reference sequence). The V and J ends lost 2 bases and 0 bases respectively, with 5 bases between them. CDR3 nucleotides: TGTGCCAGCAGTTACGGCGGCTCTGGAAACACCATATATTTT. It encodes CASSYGGSGNTIYF.

The rearrangement joins TRBV5-1 to TRBJ1-1; D is uncertain. Germline loops: CDR1 SGHRS, CDR2 YFSETQ. The CDR3 spans 15 residues. The ends were cut back, 5 bases at V and 5 bases at J, with 19 bases in the middle. This CDR3 is CASRPLPEGGTEAFF. The CDR3 nucleotides are TGCGCCAGCAGACCCCTCCCGGAGGGAGGGACTGAAGCTTTCTTT.

Details on this clone: This CDR3 is also generated by other DNA sequences in the sample. This rearrangement joins TRBV7-8 to TRBJ1-1; D unclear. V dropped 1 base and J dropped 1 base, with 7 bases sitting between them. Germline lookup yields CDR1 SGHVS and CDR2 FQNEAQ. This CDR3 spans 14 amino acids. The CDR3 is CASSLVSGNTEAFF. The CDR3 nucleotides are TGTGCCAGCAGCTTAGTGTCCGGGAACACTGAAGCTTTCTTT.

The V call is TRBV25-1, the J call TRBJ2-1, with D perhaps TRBD1 (5 bases). Trimming cost V 1 base and J 8 bases, with 24 bases left between them. CDR1 is MGHDK and CDR2 is SYGVNS in the germline V gene. This CDR3 is built from 18 residues. The CDR3 reads CASSELRFDRKPTHEQFF. CDR3 bases: TGTGCCAGCAGTGAATTACGGTTTGACAGAAAACCCACACATGAGCAGTTCTTC.

Ten or more counts support this clone. The identical CDR3 is also encoded by other nucleotide sequences in the sample. The V gene is TRBV6-5, the J gene TRBJ2-7; 7 bases agree with TRBD1. This CDR3 has 14 amino acids. Germline loops: CDR1 MNHEY, CDR2 SVGAGI. The J segment lost 2 bases and the V segment lost 8 bases, leaving 9 bases of the junction unmatched. The CDR3 protein is CASLPRTGAYEQYF. CDR3 coding DNA: TGTGCCAGCCTACCGAGGACAGGAGCCTACGAGCAGTACTTC.

This rearrangement joins TRBV18 to TRBJ2-2; D possibly corresponds to TRBD1 (6 bases). Trimming removed 2 bases from V and 1 base from J, with 8 bases in between. Per the germline V gene, CDR1 is KGHSH and CDR2 is LQKENI. The CDR3 consists of 15 residues. CDR3 in amino acids: CASSPIQGNTGELFF. The CDR3 region has the DNA TGTGCCAGCTCACCAATACAGGGGAACACCGGGGAGCTGTTTTTT. The complete variable domain, with remaining parts taken from reference TRBV18 and TRBJ2-2, reads NAGVMQNPRHLVRRRGQEARLRCSPMKGHSHVYWYRQLPEEGLKFMVYLQKENIIDESGMPKERFSAEFPKEGPSILRIQQVVRGDSAAYFCASSPIQGNTGELFFGEGSRLTVL.

The chain employs TRBV30 and TRBJ1-5; weak D call: TRBD1 (5 bases). CDR3 size: 14 residues. CDR1 and CDR2 (germline): GTSNPN, SVGIG (reference sequence). V was shortened by 7 bases and J by 2 bases, with 15 bases between the two germline ends. For the CDR3, the DNA is TGTGCCTCGACAGTCAGCAACGGCAATCAGCCCCAGCATTTT. Amino acid sequence: CASTVSNGNQPQHF.

The chain employs TRBV25-1 and TRBJ2-3; 9 bases agree with TRBD1. In germline, CDR1 is MGHDK, CDR2 SYGVNS. The CDR3 loop spans 18 amino acids. Unmatched junction bases numbered 14, after V lost 4 bases and J lost 3 bases. The CDR3 nucleotides are TGTGCCAGCAGTGCCCCGACCGGGACAGGGTCGAGTACAGATACGCAGTATTTT. It encodes CASSAPTGTGSSTDTQYF.

This clone was counted between two and nine times. Written as DNA, the CDR3 is TGTGCCAGCAGCGTAGGGGCGGGAGGTACCGGGGAGCTGTTTTTT. Protein product: CASSVGAGGTGELFF. The chain couples TRBV9 to TRBJ2-2, with TRBD2 matching 8 bases. V lost 0 bases and J lost 5; bases outside the gene matches: 3. The CDR3 totals 15 residues. The germline gives CDR1 SGDLS, CDR2 YYNGEE.

The chain is built from TRBV5-5 and TRBJ2-7, with TRBD2 identical over 12 bases. Germline CDR1 and CDR2: SGHKS and YYEKEE (reference sequence). The length of the CDR3 is 13 residues. Losses at the gene ends were 7 bases for V and 2 bases for J; bases not matched to a gene: 1. CDR3 in amino acids: CASRTSGTYEQYF. DNA of the CDR3: TGTGCCAGCCGGACTAGCGGGACCTACGAGCAGTACTTC.

The chain recombines TRBV7-2 with TRBJ2-2, with D maybe TRBD1 (6 bases). V was cut by 3 bases and J by 5 bases, with 7 bases left in between. CDR3 length: 13 residues. Germline V gene data show CDR1 as SGHTA and CDR2 as FQGNSA. DNA of the CDR3: TGTGCCAGCAGCTTTCAGGGGACCGGGGAGCTGTTTTTT. Translation: CASSFQGTGELFF. Filled out from reference TRBV7-2 and TRBJ2-2, the complete variable domain reads GAGVSQSPSNKVTEKGKDVELRCDPISGHTALYWYRQSLGQGLEFLIYFQGNSAPDKSGLPSDRFSAERTGGSVSTLTIQRTQQEDSAVYLCASSFQGTGELFFGEGSRLTVL.

This clone was detected a few times. The V gene is TRBV9, the J gene TRBJ2-3; TRBD2 aligns across 7 bases. There are 15 residues in the CDR3. Germline V lookup: CDR1 SGDLS, CDR2 YYNGEE. The J segment lost 3 bases and the V segment lost 3 bases, leaving 7 bases of the junction unmatched. This CDR3 reads CASSAGGTLTDTQYF. The DNA for the CDR3 is TGTGCCAGCAGCGCCGGGGGGACGCTAACAGATACGCAGTATTTT.

The chain employs TRBV7-3 and TRBJ2-1; D possibly uses TRBD1 or TRBD2 (5 bases each). Germline CDR1 reads SGHTA; CDR2 reads FQGTGA. V dropped 3 bases and J dropped 4 bases, with 13 bases sitting between them. The CDR3 runs 15 residues. In nucleotides, the CDR3 is TGTGCCAGCAGCTTCGGGGACCACCCTTACAATGAGCAGTTCTTC. Protein: CASSFGDHPYNEQFF. The full variable domain, its missing parts supplied by reference TRBV7-3 and TRBJ2-1, is GAGVSQTPSNKVTEKGKYVELRCDPISGHTALYWYRQSLGQGPEFLIYFQGTGAADDSGLPNDRFFAVRPEGSVSTLKIQRTERGDSAVYLCASSFGDHPYNEQFFGPGTRLTVL.

The chain carries TRBV10-3 and TRBJ2-5; possible D gene TRBD1, 6 bases. The length of the CDR3 is 13 residues. Germline V lookup: CDR1 ENHRY, CDR2 SYGVKD. Trimming removed 8 bases at V and 2 bases at J, with 12 bases between. The CDR3 loop reads CAICPGQQETQYF. CDR3 DNA sequence: TGTGCCATCTGCCCAGGACAGCAAGAGACCCAGTACTTC.

The V gene is TRBV9, the J gene TRBJ2-1, with no clear D. This CDR3 region has 12 residues. CDR1 SGDLS and CDR2 YYNGEE come from the germline V gene. Between the trimmed V and J ends, which lost 2 bases and 9 bases, there was a span of 9 bases. The CDR3 nucleotides are TGTGCCAGCAGCGTCGGCACGTTTGAGCAGTTCTTC. Residues: CASSVGTFEQFF.

The CDR3 loop reads CASSFGRPSGNTIYF. CDR3 DNA sequence: TGTGCCAGCAGCTTCGGACGGCCCTCTGGAAACACCATATATTTT. This rearrangement joins TRBV7-2 to TRBJ1-3; D unresolved. There are 15 residues in the CDR3. The germline gives CDR1 SGHTA, CDR2 FQGNSA. The V end was cut by 3 bases, the J end by 0 bases, with 9 bases between.

J is TRBJ2-2 and V is TRBV4-1; perhaps TRBD2 as D (5 bases). Deletions cut 4 bases from V and 8 bases from J, with 14 bases between. The CDR3 contains 14 residues. Germline-derived CDR1 and CDR2 are MGHRA and YSYEKL. In DNA, the CDR3 is TGCGCCAGCAGCCCCTCCCGCAGGACTGGGGAGCTGTTTTTT. This codes for CASSPSRRTGELFF.

This chain uses TRBV15 with TRBJ2-5; the match to TRBD2 covers 7 bases. The closer fit of TRBJ2-7 to the DNA end suggests the J call may be wrong. The CDR3 contains 20 residues. Looked up from germline, CDR1 is LNHNV and CDR2 is YYDKDF (reference sequence). As DNA, the CDR3 is TGTGCCACCAGCAGAGACAGGAATTGGGGAGCGGGACCACATCGGTGCGAGCAGTACTTC. It yields the protein CATSRDRNWGAGPHRCEQYF.

The chain recombines TRBV7-9 with TRBJ2-7; 7 nucleotides align to TRBD1. The CDR3 consists of 14 residues. Germline CDR1 reads SEHNR; CDR2 reads FQNEAQ (reference sequence). After removal of 5 bases from V and 2 bases from J, the junction contained 6 bases not matched to a gene. CDR3 sequence reads: CASSRQGDTYEQYF. The CDR3 region has the DNA TGTGCCAGCAGCCGTCAGGGGGATACCTACGAGCAGTACTTC.